The 31 T cell receptor beta chains listed next were all sequenced from one sample in a study of blood T cell repertoires in COVID-19. Measured with immunoSEQ multiplex PCR; TCRdb has only the in-frame clones, and not every one. This table has 200,000 or so clones, 70% to 85% appearing once. Sequencing was performed on peripheral blood. The receptors here all came from a human donor in a cohort sampled during active COVID-19.

This rearrangement joins TRBV5-4 to TRBJ2-3, with 11 nucleotides matching TRBD1. Looked up from germline, CDR1 is SGHNT and CDR2 is YYREEE (reference sequence). The CDR3 is 14 residues long. V lost 4 bases, J lost 4 bases, and 2 bases stayed unmatched. CDR3 residues: CASSRDRGADTQYF. In nucleotides, the CDR3 is TGTGCCAGCAGCCGGGACAGGGGGGCAGATACGCAGTATTTT.

This clone was counted a single time. The J gene is TRBJ2-7, the V gene TRBV2; 7 bases are shared with TRBD2. The junction had 12 bases not matched to a gene; V was cut back by 11 bases and J by 5 bases. CDR1 and CDR2 from the germline V gene are SNHLY and FYNNEI. The CDR3 extends over 13 amino acids. CDR3 in DNA: TGTGCCGGTTGCCTTGGGAGGGTCGACGAGCAGTACTTC. It is translated as CAGCLGRVDEQYF.

The V gene is TRBV12-5, the J gene TRBJ1-3; TRBD1 matches 7 bases. V dropped 2 bases and J dropped 0; count of bases not matched to a gene: 13. Germline CDR1 LGHNT, CDR2 FRNRAP. The CDR3 is 19 amino acids. CDR3 nucleotide sequence: TGTGCTAGTGGTTTGACCCGGACCGGGACAGCCAGCTCTGGAAACACCATATATTTT. Encoded protein: CASGLTRTGTASSGNTIYF.

The gene calls are TRBV5-1 and TRBJ2-5; the D gene is possibly TRBD1 (5 bases). CDR1 is SGHRS, CDR2 YFSETQ, per germline. Between the trimmed V and J ends, which lost 4 bases and 2 bases, there was a span of 12 bases. The CDR3 consists of 14 residues. The CDR3 nucleotides are TGCGCCAGCAGCCAAGGGGCGTATCAAGAGACCCAGTACTTC. Translation gives CASSQGAYQETQYF.

Written as DNA, the CDR3 is TGTGCCAGCAGCCCAACCTACGAGCAGTACTTC. Translating gives CASSPTYEQYF. The chain uses TRBV5-8 and TRBJ2-7; D unresolved. Trimming took off 4 bases at V and 2 bases at J, with 4 bases between the two ends. Germline CDR1 reads SGHTS; CDR2 reads YDEGEE. CDR3 size: 11 residues.

V is TRBV19 and J is TRBJ1-4, with TRBD1 matching over 11 bases. The CDR3 length is 13 residues. V was pared by 7 bases and J by 8 bases, with 3 bases of the junction left unmatched. Germline V gene sequence: CDR1 LNHDA, CDR2 SQIVND (reference sequence). The CDR3 here is CASKDRGREKLFF. The CDR3 nucleotides read TGTGCCAGTAAGGACAGGGGGCGAGAAAAACTGTTTTTT. The full variable domain, its missing parts supplied by reference TRBV19 and TRBJ1-4, is DGGITQSPKYLFRKEGQNVTLSCEQNLNHDAMYWYRQDPGQGLRLIYYSQIVNDFQKGDIAEGYSVSREKKESFPLTVTSAQKNPTAFYLCASKDRGREKLFFGSGTQLSVL.

The V call is TRBV3-1 (or the pseudogene TRBV3-2), the J call TRBJ2-3, with TRBD2 matching over 8 bases. The germline V gene encodes CDR1 LGHDT and CDR2 YNNKEL (reference sequence). The CDR3 is made up of 15 amino acids. V lost 0 bases and J lost 2; bases outside the gene matches: 1. The CDR3 loop reads CASSQDGRATDTQYF. CDR3 sequence (DNA): TGTGCCAGCAGCCAAGACGGGAGGGCCACAGATACGCAGTATTTT.

This chain links TRBV29-1 with TRBJ1-1; D is possibly TRBD1 (5 bases). In germline, CDR1 is SQVTM, CDR2 ANQGSEA. V was cut by 3 bases and J by 1 base, with 18 bases left in between. CDR3 length: 16 amino acids. CDR3 sequence (DNA): TGCAGCGTTGAGGGGGGGAGGGAGACCGGGAACACTGAAGCTTTCTTT. Translating it yields CSVEGGRETGNTEAFF.

This chain connects TRBV4-1 to TRBJ1-2; D call uncertain. Germline CDR1 is MGHRA and CDR2 is YSYEKL. The CDR3 spans 16 residues. Trimming took off 1 base at V and 7 bases at J, with 19 bases between the two ends. The CDR3 coding sequence is TGCGCCAGCAGCCAAGGCCACATCGGGTCCCAAGGTGGCTACACCTTC. It yields the protein CASSQGHIGSQGGYTF.

The V and J genes are TRBV2 and TRBJ1-5; 10 bases match TRBD1. CDR3 length: 17 amino acids. V was pared by 7 bases and J by 6 bases, with 15 bases of the junction left unmatched. Germline CDR1 is SNHLY and CDR2 is FYNNEI. This CDR3 reads CASTETGGAYKGQPQHF. CDR3 coding DNA: TGTGCCAGCACCGAGACAGGGGGCGCATACAAGGGTCAGCCCCAGCATTTT.

V and J are TRBV19 and TRBJ2-3; D is undetermined. Germline V gene lookup returns CDR1 LNHDA and CDR2 SQIVND (reference sequence). With 6 bases removed from V and 0 bases from J, the gap between germline ends came to 10 bases. The CDR3 runs to 14 residues. The CDR3 is CASRKQMSTDTQYF. CDR3 coding DNA: TGTGCCAGTAGAAAACAGATGAGCACAGATACGCAGTATTTT.

This chain uses TRBV6-6 with TRBJ2-7; 14 bases map to TRBD2. The germline CDR1 and CDR2 sequences are MNHNY and SVGAGI (reference sequence). The V gene end was trimmed by 7 bases and the J gene end by 4 bases; junction bases not matched to a gene: 9. The CDR3 is 16 residues long. CDR3 amino acids: CASTPGLAGEFYEQYF. DNA of the CDR3: TGTGCCAGCACCCCGGGACTAGCGGGAGAGTTTTACGAGCAGTACTTC.

The gene calls are TRBV6-4 and TRBJ2-3, with D tentatively TRBD2 (6 bases). The germline V and J ends were trimmed by 6 bases and 4 bases, with 20 bases remaining between them. This CDR3 has 16 residues. Germline CDR1 MRHNA, CDR2 SNTAGT. The DNA for the CDR3 is TGTGCCAGCAGCCCAGGCGGGAAACTCGGGGCAGATACGCAGTATTTT. Encoded protein: CASSPGGKLGADTQYF.

This clone was seen a single time. The sample contains more than one DNA sequence encoding this CDR3. The chain couples TRBV6-5 to TRBJ2-1, with TRBD2 identical over 8 bases. Unmatched junction bases numbered 4, after V lost 0 bases and J lost 9 bases. This CDR3 comprises 14 residues. CDR1 MNHEY and CDR2 SVGAGI come from the germline V gene. This CDR3 is CASSYSGTSIEQFF. The CDR3 nucleotides are TGTGCCAGCAGTTACTCAGGGACTAGTATTGAGCAGTTCTTC.

V usage is TRBV27 and J usage is TRBJ1-1, with 7 bases matching TRBD1. CDR1 and CDR2 from the germline V gene are MNHEY and SMNVEV (reference sequence). The ends lost 6 bases at V and 6 bases at J; junction bases unmatched: 7. The CDR3 runs 13 residues. The CDR3 DNA follows: TGTGCCAGCAGCAAAGACAGGGCCTCTGAAGCTTTCTTT. It codes for CASSKDRASEAFF.

The genes are TRBV19 and TRBJ2-5; 11 nucleotides align to TRBD1. Germline V gene lookup returns CDR1 LNHDA and CDR2 SQIVND (reference sequence). This CDR3 has 13 amino acids. The junction had 2 bases not matched to a gene; V was cut back by 9 bases and J by 2 bases. CDR3 nucleotide sequence: TGTGCCAGCCGGGACAGGGGGCAAGAGACCCAGTACTTC. It encodes CASRDRGQETQYF.

The gene calls are TRBV2 and TRBJ2-7; 7 nucleotides align to TRBD1. The CDR3 has 14 residues. Trimming cost V 6 bases and J 4 bases; bases outside gene matches: 9. Per the germline V gene, CDR1 is SNHLY and CDR2 is FYNNEI. The CDR3, as DNA: TGTGCCAGCAGGGGAGACAGGGTACGGTACGAGCAGTACTTC. It encodes CASRGDRVRYEQYF.

The chain combines TRBV19 with TRBJ2-6; D is possibly TRBD1 (6 bases). Germline V gene sequence: CDR1 LNHDA, CDR2 SQIVND (reference sequence). The CDR3 spans 15 residues. V lost 8 bases to trimming and J lost 2 bases, with 13 bases between them. The CDR3 sequence: CASLSTGTGANVLTF. In DNA, the CDR3 is TGTGCCAGTCTATCCACAGGGACTGGGGCCAACGTCCTGACTTTC.

This rearrangement joins TRBV20-1 to TRBJ2-7, with D perhaps TRBD2 (6 bases). Germline V lookup: CDR1 DFQATT, CDR2 SNEGSKA (reference sequence). Trimming left V 6 bases short and J 7 bases short, with 16 bases between. CDR3 size: 12 residues. The CDR3 is CSASPYGGEQYF. CDR3 DNA: TGCAGTGCCAGTCCCTATGGGGGGGAGCAGTACTTC.

The CDR3 DNA sequence: TGTGCCAGCATTTCAAAGCCGGGACTCGGGCACACAGATACGCAGTATTTT. As protein: CASISKPGLGHTDTQYF. This rearrangement joins TRBV21-1 to TRBJ2-3; TRBD2 is taken as the D call from the table, unchecked against the DNA. TRBV21-1 is a listed pseudogene. This CDR3 contains 17 residues.

The chain links TRBV24-1 to TRBJ2-7; the match to TRBD2 covers 10 bases. Germline CDR1 KGHDR, CDR2 SFDVKD. The CDR3 loop spans 18 amino acids. V gave up 0 bases and J gave up 2 bases; unmatched junction bases: 9. The DNA for the CDR3 is TGTGCCACCAGTGATTTGCCACTTACTAGCGGGAACCCCTACGAGCAGTACTTC. It specifies CATSDLPLTSGNPYEQYF.

V is TRBV7-9 and J is TRBJ2-5; a possible D gene is TRBD2 (7 bases). V lost 5 bases to trimming and J lost 4 bases, with 14 bases between them. The CDR3 runs 14 residues. Germline CDR1 reads SEHNR; CDR2 reads FQNEAQ (reference sequence). For the CDR3, the DNA is TGTGCCAGCAGCCGGGGCGGGGGCGTAGAGACCCAGTACTTC. It encodes CASSRGGGVETQYF.

This clone was seen a handful of times. The CDR3 protein is CASQRPPNTEAFF. Here the CDR3 DNA reads TGCGCCAGCCAGAGGCCCCCAAACACTGAAGCTTTCTTT. V gene TRBV5-1 combines with J gene TRBJ1-1; D is unclear. Per germline, CDR1 SGHRS and CDR2 YFSETQ. Deletions cut 7 bases from V and 2 bases from J, with 12 bases between. The CDR3 runs 13 residues.

The table lists this clone with a few counts. The chain employs TRBV4-1 and TRBJ2-7; 7 bases are shared with TRBD1. Germline V gene sequence: CDR1 MGHRA, CDR2 YSYEKL. This CDR3 comprises 14 residues. Trimming at V came to 3 bases and at J to 4 bases, leaving 6 bases not matched to a gene. The CDR3 here is CASSQEQGRYEQYF. The CDR3 coding sequence is TGCGCCAGCAGCCAGGAACAGGGGCGGTACGAGCAGTACTTC.

The V call is TRBV2, the J call TRBJ2-7, with TRBD1 identical over 8 bases. The CDR3 spans 14 residues. J was trimmed by 2 bases and V by 4 bases; bases with no gene match: 4. Germline V lookup: CDR1 SNHLY, CDR2 FYNNEI. The CDR3 loop is CASSVGTGAYEQYF. Written as DNA, the CDR3 is TGTGCCAGCAGTGTCGGGACAGGTGCCTACGAGCAGTACTTC.

The rearrangement links TRBV27 to TRBJ1-4; TRBD1 might be the D (5 bases). Germline V CDR1 and CDR2: MNHEY, SMNVEV (reference sequence). V gave up 0 bases and J gave up 5 bases, with 16 bases separating them. This CDR3 region has 17 residues. This CDR3 is CASSLSINRGGNEKLFF. The CDR3, as DNA: TGTGCCAGCAGTTTATCGATAAATCGGGGGGGGAATGAAAAACTGTTTTTT.

The chain is built from TRBV2 and TRBJ2-2; D may be TRBD1 (6 bases). In germline, CDR1 is SNHLY, CDR2 FYNNEI. The ends were cut back, 5 bases at V and 2 bases at J, with 12 bases in the middle. The CDR3 covers 15 residues. CDR3 sequence reads: CASSSRGSNTGELFF. CDR3 DNA: TGTGCCAGCAGTTCCAGGGGTAGTAACACCGGGGAGCTGTTTTTT. Combining the CDR3 with reference TRBV2 and TRBJ2-2 gives the whole variable domain EPEVTQTPSHQVTQMGQEVILRCVPISNHLYFYWYRQILGQKVEFLVSFYNNEISEKSEIFDDQFSVERPDGSNFTLKIRSTKLEDSAMYFCASSSRGSNTGELFFGEGSRLTVL.

The chain joins TRBV19 to TRBJ2-5; D gene uncertain. The CDR3 runs to 16 residues. Germline CDR1 reads LNHDA; CDR2 reads SQIVND (reference sequence). V lost 0 bases to trimming and J lost 0 bases, with 11 bases between them. The CDR3: CASSIDREAYQETQYF. CDR3 bases: TGTGCCAGTAGTATAGATCGAGAGGCGTACCAAGAGACCCAGTACTTC.

The chain has TRBV5-6 and TRBJ2-3, with D hard to call. This CDR3 comprises 14 residues. Trimming took off 4 bases at V and 2 bases at J, with 11 bases between the two ends. Germline assignment: CDR1 SGHDT and CDR2 YYEEEE. As DNA, the CDR3 is TGTGCCAGCAGCCCCCCCTCTTCCACAGATACGCAGTATTTT. Amino acid sequence: CASSPPSSTDTQYF.

In its sample, this clone was seen many times. V gene TRBV5-4 combines with J gene TRBJ2-4, with no clear D. This CDR3 contains 15 residues. Trimming stripped 0 bases from V and 1 base from J, with 8 bases between. Germline lookup yields CDR1 SGHNT and CDR2 YYREEE (reference sequence). Here the CDR3 reads CASSLGYLAKNIQYF. The CDR3 DNA reads as TGTGCCAGCAGCTTGGGCTACCTCGCCAAAAACATTCAGTACTTC.

This clone showed up many times. The V and J genes are TRBV3-1 (or the pseudogene TRBV3-2) and TRBJ2-4; no definite D call. The germline V and J ends were trimmed by 8 bases and 1 base, with 15 bases remaining between them. The CDR3 runs 15 residues. Germline V gives CDR1 LGHDT, CDR2 YNNKEL (reference sequence). CDR3 protein: CASRPGGAAKNIQYF. DNA of the CDR3: TGTGCCAGCCGACCCGGCGGAGCGGCCAAAAACATTCAGTACTTC.